This entry describes one TCR beta chain. The naive CD8 population came from CD45RO-negative cells selected for CCR7, without terminally differentiated effector memory CD45RA+ cells. The CDR3 spans 13 residues. Germline trimming cut 7 bases from V and 7 bases from J; bases unmatched to any gene: 6. Germline V lookup: CDR1 MNHEY, CDR2 SVGAGI. Generated by immunoSEQ multiplex PCR, the TCRdb table keeps only in-frame clones and is missing some. The table lists about 2 million clones, about 95% of them singletons. The data are from a study of shared clonotypes between healthy human individuals. The sequence was collected from a man aged 18-30 years in good health. This chain links TRBV6-5 with TRBJ2-2; 7 bases match TRBD1. The material sequenced was naive CD8+ T cells sorted from blood. The chain's CDR3 is CASTTGAGGELFF. CDR3 sequence (DNA): TGTGCCAGCACTACAGGGGCTGGCGGGGAGCTGTTTTTT.